The present T cell receptor (beta chain) was sequenced within a study of regulatory and conventional T cells in RAG deficiency. Study-wide points: Shannon entropy fell and Simpson indices rose in RAG-deficient patients. Patient subsets had shorter CDR3s; Omenn Treg-Tconv overlap exceeded 75%.

Genomic DNA came from blood regulatory T cells gated CD4+ CD25-high CD127-low. Clones were sequenced by immunoSEQ multiplex PCR, and TCRdb holds only the in-frame ones, with some missing. The table lists about 30,000 clones, just over 90% of them singletons. The CDR3 consists of 16 residues. Germline trimming cut 5 bases from V and 0 bases from J; bases unmatched to any gene: 7. The germline CDR1 and CDR2 sequences are SGHAT and FQNNGV. Points on this clone: What it recognizes is unknown.

These data were likewise used in another study, on regulatory T cells. From that second work: Primers: 52 TRBV forward and 13 TRBJ reverse. In patients, unique TRB V-J pairs were restricted and V/J usage skewed, especially in Tregs.

The genes are TRBV11-2 and TRBJ1-1, with TRBD1 matching over 9 bases. The receptor was isolated from a human donor in good health. What was sequenced was Tregs sorted from blood. The CDR3 DNA is TGTGCCAGCAGCCTCCGGACAGGGGACATGAACACTGAAGCTTTCTTT. Its translation is CASSLRTGDMNTEAFF.